These T cell receptor beta chains were read from a single sample in a study of shared clonotypes between healthy human individuals. Sequencing used immunoSEQ multiplex PCR; TCRdb keeps in-frame clones, though not all of them. There are some 1,400,000 clones in the sample; approximately 97% occur only once, and approximately 1% lies in the top ten. The material sequenced was naive CD4+ T cells sorted from blood. Receptor source: a man aged 25 to 40 in good health. The CDR3 runs from the conserved cysteine through the conserved F or W. A D gene is named only where the DNA matches it firmly. For some rows the clone size is stated as once, few or many, or as a class when expanded; others skip it.

clone_size | j_call | v_call | d_call | cdr3_aa | cdr3_nt
- | TRBJ2-1 | TRBV2 | TRBD2 | CASSSGTSGINEQFF | TGTGCCAGCAGTTCCGGGACTAGCGGGATAAATGAGCAGTTCTTC
- | TRBJ1-5 | TRBV7-8 | - | CASSLDSHQPQHF | TGTGCCAGCAGCTTAGACTCTCATCAGCCCCAGCATTTT
- | TRBJ2-3 | TRBV11-2 | TRBD2 | CASSLLAGGLTDTQYF | TGTGCCAGCAGCCTACTAGCGGGAGGACTCACAGATACGCAGTATTTT
- | TRBJ1-2 | TRBV2 | TRBD1 | CTGTTGSDYGYTF | TGTACCGGAACGACAGGGTCCGACTATGGCTACACCTTC
- | TRBJ2-1 | TRBV7-2 | TRBD1 | CASSPRTGFYNEQFF | TGTGCCAGCAGCCCGAGGACAGGTTTTTACAATGAGCAGTTCTTC
- | TRBJ1-3 | TRBV30 | TRBD1 | CAWSGDRGGNTIYF | TGTGCCTGGAGTGGTGACAGGGGTGGAAACACCATATATTTT
- | TRBJ2-2 | TRBV9 | - | CASRKGHPNTGELFF | TGTGCCAGCAGAAAAGGACATCCGAACACCGGGGAGCTGTTTTTT
- | TRBJ2-1 | TRBV15 | - | CATEESLDYYNEQFF | TGTGCCACCGAAGAGAGTTTAGACTACTACAATGAGCAGTTCTTC
- | TRBJ2-5 | TRBV2 | - | CASSESAYQETQYF | TGTGCCAGCAGTGAGTCAGCGTACCAAGAGACCCAGTACTTC
- | TRBJ2-2 | TRBV29-1 | - | CSVVFVRGNTGELFF | TGCAGCGTTGTATTCGTCCGGGGAAACACCGGGGAGCTGTTTTTT
- | TRBJ2-1 | TRBV18 | TRBD2 | CASSPRSLAGGRNNEQFF | TGTGCCAGCTCACCAAGATCGTTAGCGGGAGGAAGGAACAATGAGCAGTTCTTC
- | TRBJ2-7 | TRBV6-5 | - | CASRRTRLSYEQYF | TGTGCCAGCAGACGGACACGACTTTCCTACGAGCAGTACTTC
- | TRBJ2-6 | TRBV5-1 | - | CASSWGDRPAGANVLTF | TGCGCCAGCAGCTGGGGCGACAGGCCCGCCGGGGCCAACGTCCTGACTTTC
- | TRBJ2-7 | TRBV18 | TRBD1 | CASSPATGAYEQYF | TGTGCCAGCTCACCCGCGACAGGGGCCTACGAGCAGTACTTC
once | TRBJ2-1 | TRBV5-1 | TRBD2 | CASSLSAGGEYNEQFF | TGCGCCAGCAGCTTATCAGCGGGAGGCGAATACAATGAGCAGTTCTTC
- | TRBJ2-2 | TRBV10-3 | - | CAISDPGLNTGELFF | TGTGCCATCAGTGACCCGGGACTCAACACCGGGGAGCTGTTTTTT
- | TRBJ1-3 | TRBV9 | - | CASSVNSGNTIYF | TGTGCCAGCAGCGTAAATTCTGGAAACACCATATATTTT
- | TRBJ2-1 | TRBV4-2 | TRBD2 | CASSKAGGPDEQFF | TGTGCCAGCAGCAAAGCGGGAGGGCCGGATGAGCAGTTCTTC
- | TRBJ2-7 | TRBV25-1 | - | CASSEYRSSYEQYF | TGTGCCAGCAGTGAATACAGGAGCTCCTACGAGCAGTACTTC
- | TRBJ2-7 | TRBV28 | - | CASSPAGQVGFYEQYF | TGTGCCAGCAGCCCTGCGGGGCAGGTCGGATTCTACGAGCAGTACTTC
- | TRBJ2-7 | TRBV7-9 | - | CASSFGGPGEQYF | TGTGCCAGCAGCTTTGGAGGGCCGGGCGAGCAGTACTTC
- | TRBJ2-7 | TRBV10-3 | TRBD2 | CAISERLAGELYEQYF | TGTGCCATCAGTGAGCGGCTAGCGGGAGAATTGTACGAGCAGTACTTC
- | TRBJ2-5 | TRBV11-3 | - | CASSDPRKNPETQYF | TGTGCCAGCAGCGATCCTAGAAAAAACCCGGAGACCCAGTACTTC
- | TRBJ1-2 | TRBV7-8 | - | CASSLHRAANYGYTF | TGTGCCAGCAGCTTACACAGGGCGGCCAACTATGGCTACACCTTC
- | TRBJ2-2 | TRBV13 | - | CASSHITGELFF | TGTGCCAGCAGCCACATCACCGGGGAGCTGTTTTTT
- | TRBJ2-7 | TRBV5-1 | TRBD2 | CASSMTSGSSYEQYF | TGCGCCAGCAGCATGACTAGCGGGAGCTCCTACGAGCAGTACTTC
- | TRBJ1-3 | TRBV5-5 | - | CASRTTGGGSGNTIYF | TGTGCCAGCAGAACCACGGGCGGGGGAAGTGGAAACACCATATATTTT
once | TRBJ2-7 | TRBV28 | TRBD2 | CASRGSGRPREQYF | TGTGCCAGCAGAGGTAGCGGGAGGCCTCGAGAGCAGTACTTC
- | TRBJ2-5 | TRBV2 | TRBD1 | CASRRQGSQETQYF | TGTGCCAGCAGGAGACAGGGTTCCCAAGAGACCCAGTACTTC
- | TRBJ2-5 | TRBV25-1 | - | CASRYQETQYF | TGTGCCAGCAGGTACCAAGAGACCCAGTACTTC
- | TRBJ2-6 | TRBV10-3 | TRBD1 | CAISAGTALSGANVLTF | TGTGCCATCAGTGCCGGGACAGCTCTGTCTGGGGCCAACGTCCTGACTTTC
- | TRBJ2-1 | TRBV27 | - | CASSIIAHSYNEQFF | TGTGCCAGCAGTATAATAGCTCACTCCTACAATGAGCAGTTCTTC
- | TRBJ2-7 | TRBV27 | TRBD2 | CASSLGSGRARREQYF | TGTGCCAGCAGTTTGGGTAGCGGGAGGGCCCGAAGGGAGCAGTACTTC
- | TRBJ2-7 | TRBV6-1 | - | CASGGIGAYEQYF | TGTGCCAGCGGAGGCATTGGGGCCTACGAGCAGTACTTC
- | TRBJ2-1 | TRBV5-1 | TRBD1 | CASSLDRGLREQFF | TGCGCCAGCAGCTTGGACAGGGGGCTCCGAGAGCAGTTCTTC
- | TRBJ2-3 | TRBV7-9 | - | CASSLIGRSSTDTQYF | TGTGCCAGCAGCTTAATTGGGCGATCTAGCACAGATACGCAGTATTTT
- | TRBJ2-5 | TRBV18 | TRBD2 | CASSSTSVPRKETQYF | TGTGCCAGCTCATCTACTAGCGTTCCGCGGAAAGAGACCCAGTACTTC
- | TRBJ1-3 | TRBV7-2 | - | CASSPTGSGNTIYF | TGTGCCAGCAGCCCGACGGGGTCCGGAAACACCATATATTTT
- | TRBJ1-2 | TRBV12-5 | - | CASGLGGLTYGYTF | TGTGCTAGTGGTTTGGGAGGACTGACCTATGGCTACACCTTC
- | TRBJ2-3 | TRBV6-1 | TRBD2 | CASRRLAADTQYF | TGTGCCAGCAGACGACTAGCAGCAGATACGCAGTATTTT
- | TRBJ2-1 | TRBV27 | - | CASSSPGSMTYNEQFF | TGTGCCAGCAGTAGCCCCGGGAGCATGACCTACAATGAGCAGTTCTTC
- | TRBJ2-1 | TRBV27 | - | CASSLYRPALIGYNEQFF | TGTGCCAGCAGTTTATATCGGCCCGCCCTTATAGGCTACAATGAGCAGTTCTTC
- | TRBJ2-3 | TRBV7-9 | TRBD2 | CASSLQREVRDTQYF | TGTGCCAGCAGCTTACAGCGGGAGGTGAGGGATACGCAGTATTTT
- | TRBJ2-5 | TRBV9 | - | CASSVVAGAETQYF | TGTGCCAGCAGCGTAGTGGCAGGGGCAGAGACCCAGTACTTC
- | TRBJ2-7 | TRBV4-1 | - | CASSLSTSSYEQYF | TGCGCCAGCAGCCTATCGACTAGCTCCTACGAGCAGTACTTC
- | TRBJ2-1 | TRBV7-2 | - | CASSSGKASSYNEQFF | TGTGCCAGCAGCTCCGGGAAAGCTAGCTCCTACAATGAGCAGTTCTTC
- | TRBJ1-2 | TRBV5-4 | TRBD1 | CASSLDRDRGTNYGYTF | TGTGCCAGCAGCTTGGATAGGGACAGGGGGACTAACTATGGCTACACCTTC
- | TRBJ1-1 | TRBV27 | TRBD1 | CASSRPGQGGRDTEAFF | TGTGCCAGCAGCCGTCCGGGACAGGGGGGACGGGACACTGAAGCTTTCTTT
- | TRBJ2-2 | TRBV9 | - | CASSVGVPTGELFF | TGTGCCAGCAGCGTAGGAGTCCCCACCGGGGAGCTGTTTTTT